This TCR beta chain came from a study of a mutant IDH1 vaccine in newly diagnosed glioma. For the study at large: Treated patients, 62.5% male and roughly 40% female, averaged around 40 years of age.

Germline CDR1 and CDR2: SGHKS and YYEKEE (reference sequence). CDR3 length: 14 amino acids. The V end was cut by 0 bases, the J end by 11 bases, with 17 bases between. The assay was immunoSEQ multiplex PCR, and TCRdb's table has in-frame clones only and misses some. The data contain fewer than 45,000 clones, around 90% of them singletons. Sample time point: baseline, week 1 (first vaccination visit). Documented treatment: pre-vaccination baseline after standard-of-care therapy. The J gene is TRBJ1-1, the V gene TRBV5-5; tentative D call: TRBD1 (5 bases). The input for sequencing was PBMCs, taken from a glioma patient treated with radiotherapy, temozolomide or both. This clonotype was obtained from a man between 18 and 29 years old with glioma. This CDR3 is CASSLEEGNRVAFF. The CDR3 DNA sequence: TGTGCCAGCAGCTTGGAGGAGGGGAATAGAGTTGCTTTCTTT.